The rows below give T cell receptor beta chains drawn from one sample of a study of blood T cell repertoires in COVID-19. The data were produced by immunoSEQ multiplex PCR, yet TCRdb's version contains in-frame clones alone and is incomplete. The sample holds about 260,000 clones, about 85% seen once. The sample taken for sequencing was peripheral blood. The receptors were gathered from a man in his 60s who had recovered from COVID-19. Each CDR3 is given with its conserved first and last residue. The order of the fields is J gene, V gene, clone size, CDR3 protein. The size of a clone is reported for some rows only, either as once, few or many, or as a class for expanded clones.

j_call: TRBJ2-3
v_call: TRBV6-2/TRBV6-3
clone_size: -
cdr3_aa: CASSNGGTTTDTQYF

j_call: TRBJ1-1
v_call: TRBV7-9
clone_size: few
cdr3_aa: CASSYGQMNTEAFF

j_call: TRBJ2-2
v_call: TRBV6-5
clone_size: -
cdr3_aa: CASSWAGTGGTGELFF

j_call: TRBJ1-5
v_call: TRBV27
clone_size: -
cdr3_aa: CASSFQGALQPQHF

j_call: TRBJ2-2
v_call: TRBV9
clone_size: once
cdr3_aa: CASTYPKEAAVSPGELFF

j_call: TRBJ2-3
v_call: TRBV9
clone_size: -
cdr3_aa: CASSYGTGALGGTQYF

j_call: TRBJ1-5
v_call: TRBV4-1
clone_size: few
cdr3_aa: CASSQRTGNSNQPQHF

j_call: TRBJ2-7
v_call: TRBV18
clone_size: -
cdr3_aa: CASSPDRRYDEQYF

j_call: TRBJ1-4
v_call: TRBV19
clone_size: -
cdr3_aa: CASSTSGTAGEKLFF

j_call: TRBJ2-2
v_call: TRBV5-1
clone_size: -
cdr3_aa: CASSRLAGDTGELFF

j_call: TRBJ2-7
v_call: TRBV7-2
clone_size: -
cdr3_aa: CASSLHAGTGGSYEQYF

j_call: TRBJ1-1
v_call: TRBV9
clone_size: -
cdr3_aa: CASSAPGQGPNTEAFF

j_call: TRBJ2-7
v_call: TRBV5-1
clone_size: -
cdr3_aa: CASSPTGEPYEQYF

j_call: TRBJ2-1
v_call: TRBV7-3
clone_size: once
cdr3_aa: CASSLYGTSGNNEQFF

j_call: TRBJ2-5
v_call: TRBV6-1
clone_size: few
cdr3_aa: CASSEAHRALETQYF

j_call: TRBJ2-7
v_call: TRBV5-1
clone_size: -
cdr3_aa: CASSVNGYEQYF

j_call: TRBJ2-5
v_call: TRBV9
clone_size: -
cdr3_aa: CASSVGLAGGPETQYF

j_call: TRBJ2-2
v_call: TRBV5-6
clone_size: once
cdr3_aa: CASSRRGGVGVGELFF

j_call: TRBJ1-5
v_call: TRBV6-5
clone_size: -
cdr3_aa: CASRKTTPQDQPQHF

j_call: TRBJ1-4
v_call: TRBV5-1
clone_size: -
cdr3_aa: CASSTRGPDEKLFF

j_call: TRBJ1-3
v_call: TRBV9
clone_size: -
cdr3_aa: CASSVEGQGYIGNTIYF

j_call: TRBJ2-3
v_call: TRBV6-5
clone_size: -
cdr3_aa: CASNLGSTGDDTQYF

j_call: TRBJ1-4
v_call: TRBV7-9
clone_size: -
cdr3_aa: CASTTKMGGRPNEKLFF

j_call: TRBJ2-7
v_call: TRBV2
clone_size: -
cdr3_aa: CASSRDRGGEQYF

j_call: TRBJ1-2
v_call: TRBV27
clone_size: once
cdr3_aa: CASSFPGFYGYTF

j_call: TRBJ2-1
v_call: TRBV19
clone_size: -
cdr3_aa: CASNKDRRIEDEQFF

j_call: TRBJ2-7
v_call: TRBV7-8
clone_size: once
cdr3_aa: CASSLGDPGYEQYF

j_call: TRBJ2-1
v_call: TRBV5-8
clone_size: -
cdr3_aa: CASSLAQGIFYNEQFF

j_call: TRBJ2-6
v_call: TRBV4-1
clone_size: -
cdr3_aa: CASSQVYRGTGANVLTF

j_call: TRBJ1-5
v_call: TRBV28
clone_size: -
cdr3_aa: CASSLQSGNQPQHF

j_call: TRBJ2-7
v_call: TRBV3-1/TRBV3-2
clone_size: -
cdr3_aa: CASSQEVAGVAYEQYF

j_call: TRBJ2-7
v_call: TRBV6-5
clone_size: -
cdr3_aa: CASSYSGGSNSYEQYF